This TCR beta chain was observed in a study of T cells after posttransplantation cyclophosphamide. Findings and limits, study-wide: Later post-transplant blood repertoires were often dominated by donor CD8+ memory clones. Recipient CMV seropositivity and CMV reactivation strongly tracked TRB clonality. Blood and skin or GI T cell repertoires showed limited TRB overlap.

The CDR3 spans 16 residues. V lost 1 base to trimming and J lost 3 bases, with 13 bases between them. The germline gives CDR1 SEHNR, CDR2 FQNEAQ (reference sequence). Turning to this clone: Antigen: not known.

The method was immunoSEQ multiplex PCR; TCRdb's version includes in-frame clones alone and lacks a portion of them. There are 30,000 to 40,000 clones in the sample; approximately 90% occur only once, and more than 13% lies in the top ten. V usage is TRBV7-9 and J usage is TRBJ1-3; no reliable D call. Specimen: PBMCs. The sequence derives from a woman aged 40-49 years with a blood cancer, CMV-positive, and with a related stem cell donor. The CDR3 DNA reads TGTGCCAGCAGCTTAGACCAGGATGTCGGTGGAAACACCATATATTTT. It yields the protein CASSLDQDVGGNTIYF.